The 32 T cell receptor beta chains below all came from one sample that was sequenced in a study of blood T cell repertoires in COVID-19. Only in-frame clones appear in the TCRdb table, and some are missing; sequencing was by immunoSEQ multiplex PCR. The profile shows hundreds of thousands of clones, roughly 89% of them singletons. Sequenced material: peripheral blood. All receptors come from a woman younger than 45 with active or convalescent COVID-19.

This chain connects TRBV29-1 to TRBJ1-1; D uncertain. Germline V gene lookup returns CDR1 SQVTM and CDR2 ANQGSEA. V was cut by 4 bases and J by 3 bases, with 9 bases left in between. The CDR3 spans 12 residues. In DNA form, the CDR3 reads TGCAGCGTTGGCCCGGCGGACACTGAAGCTTTCTTT. Encoded protein: CSVGPADTEAFF.

This chain joins TRBV19 and TRBJ1-3; D is ambiguous. Germline V gene sequence: CDR1 LNHDA, CDR2 SQIVND (reference sequence). V lost 4 bases, J lost 0 bases, and 7 bases lay in between. The CDR3 spans 14 residues. The CDR3 sequence is CASSTPNSGNTIYF. DNA of the CDR3: TGTGCCAGTAGTACGCCTAACTCTGGAAACACCATATATTTT.

V gene TRBV7-2 combines with J gene TRBJ2-1; 11 nucleotides line up with TRBD2. CDR3 size: 18 residues. Per germline, CDR1 SGHTA and CDR2 FQGNSA. J was trimmed by 5 bases and V by 4 bases; bases with no gene match: 13. CDR3 DNA: TGTGCCAGCAGCTCTCCGACTAGCGGGATCCACCCCCACAATGAGCAGTTCTTC. It specifies CASSSPTSGIHPHNEQFF.

The chain has TRBV5-8 and TRBJ1-6; weak D call: TRBD1 (5 bases). Looked up from germline, CDR1 is SGHTS and CDR2 is YDEGEE. CDR3 size: 17 residues. The V and J ends lost 1 base and 8 bases respectively, with 19 bases between them. CDR3 DNA: TGTGCCAGCAGCTTGCTCGGGGGAAGGTCTTATGATTCACCCCTCCACTTT. It is translated as CASSLLGGRSYDSPLHF.

V gene TRBV11-2 combines with J gene TRBJ1-2, with 7 bases matching TRBD1. The CDR3 has 14 amino acids. V lost 10 bases to trimming and J lost 3 bases; unmatched junction nucleotides: 11. Germline CDR1 and CDR2: SGHAT and FQNNGV. CDR3: CATGRGDRDYGYTF. The DNA of the CDR3 is TGTGCCACTGGTAGGGGAGACAGGGACTATGGCTACACCTTC.

The chain recombines TRBV5-1 with TRBJ2-5; 7 bases map to TRBD2. The CDR3 is 16 amino acids. Trimming took 0 bases from V and 2 from J; bases not matched to a gene: 7. Looked up from germline, CDR1 is SGHRS and CDR2 is YFSETQ. As DNA, the CDR3 is TGCGCCAGCAGCTTGGGATCTAGCGGAGAACAAGAGACCCAGTACTTC. It translates to CASSLGSSGEQETQYF.

The chain is built from TRBV3-1 (or the pseudogene TRBV3-2) and TRBJ2-1; TRBD2 might be the D (6 bases). Germline V gene data show CDR1 as LGHDT and CDR2 as YNNKEL (reference sequence). V was cut by 6 bases and J by 0 bases, with 9 bases left in between. CDR3 size: 14 residues. The CDR3 loop reads CASRGLSSYNEQFF. CDR3 nucleotide sequence: TGTGCCAGCAGGGGACTGAGCTCCTACAATGAGCAGTTCTTC.

The CDR3 loop is CASSQEGLAGSRQYF. For the CDR3, the DNA is TGCGCCAGCAGCCAAGAGGGACTAGCGGGGTCGCGGCAGTACTTC. The gene calls are TRBV4-1 and TRBJ2-7; 13 bases map to TRBD2. CDR3 length: 15 residues. The germline CDR1 and CDR2 sequences are MGHRA and YSYEKL. With 0 bases clipped from V and 9 bases from J, the junction kept 5 bases outside the gene matches.

The chain has TRBV7-8 and TRBJ1-1; D perhaps matches TRBD1 (6 bases). CDR1 and CDR2 (germline): SGHVS, FQNEAQ. The CDR3 is made up of 18 amino acids. Trimming removed 5 bases at V and 4 bases at J, with 26 bases between. CDR3 loop: CASSRLQGILDLGTEAFF. The CDR3 DNA reads TGTGCCAGCAGCCGACTACAGGGTATTTTGGATCTGGGCACTGAAGCTTTCTTT.

The rearrangement uses TRBV5-6 and TRBJ1-1; D is unresolved. V dropped 0 bases and J dropped 5 bases, with 8 bases sitting between them. Per the germline V gene, CDR1 is SGHDT and CDR2 is YYEEEE. The CDR3 runs to 13 residues. The CDR3: CASSLATGTEAFF. In DNA, the CDR3 is TGTGCCAGCAGCTTGGCGACGGGGACTGAAGCTTTCTTT.

Details on this clone: This sample includes further DNA sequences coding for the same CDR3. The chain employs TRBV6-5 and TRBJ2-7; D is uncertain. With 2 bases removed from V and 0 bases from J, the gap between germline ends came to 8 bases. CDR1 is MNHEY and CDR2 is SVGAGI in the germline V gene. The CDR3 has 14 amino acids. CDR3 sequence reads: CASSYRGGSYEQYF. The CDR3 region has the DNA TGTGCCAGCAGTTACAGAGGTGGCTCCTACGAGCAGTACTTC.

The CDR3 nucleotides are TGCGCCAGCAGTGAGTCCTTCGGGACAGGGGGCGCTCGGGGCTACACCTTC. It encodes CASSESFGTGGARGYTF. The V gene is TRBV10-2, the J gene TRBJ1-2; TRBD1 aligns across 12 bases. The trim removed 0 bases at V and 8 bases at J, leaving 10 bases unmatched. The CDR3 covers 17 residues. Germline V CDR1 and CDR2: WSHSY, SAAADI.

V is TRBV10-3 and J is TRBJ1-1; D possibly corresponds to TRBD1 (5 bases). In germline, CDR1 is ENHRY, CDR2 SYGVKD. The CDR3 extends over 14 amino acids. V was trimmed by 4 bases and J by 3 bases, leaving 12 bases between them. The CDR3 sequence is CAISGRGGDTEAFF. CDR3 coding DNA: TGTGCCATCAGTGGGAGGGGCGGGGACACTGAAGCTTTCTTT.

This clone is a singleton in its sample. The V call is TRBV4-1, the J call TRBJ2-1; TRBD2 agrees at 12 bases. Germline CDR1 is MGHRA and CDR2 is YSYEKL. The CDR3 spans 17 residues. The ends lost 0 bases at V and 7 bases at J; junction bases unmatched: 7. The CDR3 nucleotides are TGCGCCAGCAGCCAAGAGACAACTAGCGGGGGGTTAAATGAGCAGTTCTTC. Translating it yields CASSQETTSGGLNEQFF.

J is TRBJ2-7 and V is TRBV30, with a weak D call TRBD1 (5 bases). Trimming removed 6 bases at V and 0 bases at J, with 9 bases between. The germline gives CDR1 GTSNPN, CDR2 SVGIG (reference sequence). The CDR3 contains 12 residues. In nucleotides, the CDR3 is TGTGCCTGTCAAGGGGTCTCCTACGAGCAGTACTTC. It translates to CACQGVSYEQYF.

The chain recombines TRBV7-9 with TRBJ2-5; 8 bases fit TRBD1. V lost 1 base, J lost 5 bases, and 3 bases stayed unmatched. This CDR3 spans 14 amino acids. The germline V gene has CDR1 SEHNR and CDR2 FQNEAQ (reference sequence). The CDR3 DNA sequence: TGTGCCAGCAGCTTAGGGACAGGGACCGAGACCCAGTACTTC. It translates to CASSLGTGTETQYF.

The gene calls are TRBV27 and TRBJ1-1; D unclear. Between the trimmed V and J ends, which lost 3 bases and 0 bases, there was a span of 5 bases. The CDR3 consists of 13 residues. Germline CDR1 and CDR2: MNHEY and SMNVEV (reference sequence). The CDR3 protein is CASSLLMNTEAFF. As DNA, the CDR3 is TGTGCCAGCAGTTTGCTAATGAACACTGAAGCTTTCTTT.

The chain carries TRBV3-1 (or the pseudogene TRBV3-2) and TRBJ2-7; D remains ambiguous. Trimming took off 0 bases at V and 6 bases at J, with 9 bases between the two ends. The CDR3 runs to 13 residues. In germline, CDR1 is LGHDT, CDR2 YNNKEL (reference sequence). DNA of the CDR3: TGTGCCAGCAGCCAAGATCCCGCGGCCGAGCAGTACTTC. It yields the protein CASSQDPAAEQYF.

The chain has TRBV2 and TRBJ2-7; TRBD1 matches 11 bases. The CDR3 is made up of 14 amino acids. The germline V gene encodes CDR1 SNHLY and CDR2 FYNNEI. V dropped 6 bases and J dropped 4; count of bases not matched to a gene: 5. CDR3 sequence reads: CASRAGTGGYEQYF. CDR3 in DNA: TGTGCCAGCAGAGCCGGGACAGGGGGGTACGAGCAGTACTTC. The whole variable domain, filled in from reference TRBV2 and TRBJ2-7, reads EPEVTQTPSHQVTQMGQEVILRCVPISNHLYFYWYRQILGQKVEFLVSFYNNEISEKSEIFDDQFSVERPDGSNFTLKIRSTKLEDSAMYFCASRAGTGGYEQYFGPGTRLTVT.

This chain links TRBV5-4 with TRBJ2-7, with 10 positions matching TRBD2. Germline-derived CDR1 and CDR2 are SGHNT and YYREEE (reference sequence). J was trimmed by 3 bases and V by 4 bases; bases with no gene match: 13. This CDR3 spans 17 amino acids. CDR3 coding DNA: TGTGCCAGCAGCACCAATCGGGGAACTAGCGGGGACTACGAGCAGTACTTC. Amino acid sequence: CASSTNRGTSGDYEQYF.

The chain has TRBV3-1 (or the pseudogene TRBV3-2) and TRBJ2-6, with D maybe TRBD1 (5 bases). The CDR3 spans 16 residues. V lost 3 bases and J 0 bases, leaving 9 bases between the germline ends. CDR1 LGHDT and CDR2 YNNKEL come from the germline V gene (reference sequence). The CDR3, as DNA: TGTGCCAGCAGCCAGGGGCAGCACTCTGGGGCCAACGTCCTGACTTTC. Protein sequence: CASSQGQHSGANVLTF.

The chain uses TRBV6-5 and TRBJ1-6, with a possible D match to TRBD1 (6 bases). V gave up 7 bases and J gave up 10 bases, with 17 bases separating them. This CDR3 is built from 14 residues. Germline V gives CDR1 MNHEY, CDR2 SVGAGI. CDR3 nucleotide sequence: TGTGCCAGCACCAAACAGGGTAGGGGCTCACCCCTCCACTTT. Its protein product is CASTKQGRGSPLHF.

The chain is built from TRBV7-9 and TRBJ1-2; the match to TRBD1 covers 8 bases. The CDR3 has 14 residues. Losses at the gene ends were 5 bases for V and 4 bases for J; bases not matched to a gene: 6. Germline V gives CDR1 SEHNR, CDR2 FQNEAQ (reference sequence). CDR3 in DNA: TGTGCCAGCAGCCTAACAGGGGGGCCCTATGGCTACACCTTC. Amino acids: CASSLTGGPYGYTF.

The chain recombines TRBV27 with TRBJ1-3, with D unclear. Germline lookup yields CDR1 MNHEY and CDR2 SMNVEV (reference sequence). CDR3 length: 14 residues. Trimming left V 5 bases short and J 0 bases short, with 8 bases between. CDR3 region: CASSQRSSGNTIYF. The CDR3 nucleotides read TGTGCCAGCAGTCAAAGGAGCTCTGGAAACACCATATATTTT.

The chain has TRBV10-2 and TRBJ1-1, with TRBD1 as a possible D gene (5 bases). The germline gives CDR1 WSHSY, CDR2 SAAADI. The CDR3 length is 13 residues. The V end lost 2 bases, the J end lost 1 base, and 5 bases lay between the germline ends. CDR3 in amino acids: CASSEDRNTEAFF. The CDR3 DNA reads as TGCGCCAGCAGTGAGGACAGGAACACTGAAGCTTTCTTT.

The V and J genes are TRBV7-9 and TRBJ2-3; 15 nucleotides agree with TRBD2. This CDR3 comprises 15 residues. CDR1 and CDR2 from the germline V gene are SEHNR and FQNEAQ (reference sequence). V dropped 5 bases and J dropped 5; count of bases not matched to a gene: 2. CDR3 bases: TGTGCCAGCAGCCCGGGACTAGCGGGAGGAGATACGCAGTATTTT. Its protein is CASSPGLAGGDTQYF.

This clone was seen a single time. The J gene is TRBJ2-7, the V gene TRBV6-5; D possibly corresponds to TRBD2 (7 bases). The CDR3 consists of 14 residues. Deletions cut 2 bases from V and 6 bases from J, with 14 bases between. CDR1 MNHEY and CDR2 SVGAGI come from the germline V gene. As DNA, the CDR3 is TGTGCCAGCAGTTACAGGGAGGGAGGGGGCGAGCAGTACTTC. Protein product: CASSYREGGGEQYF.

The chain recombines TRBV11-3 with TRBJ2-1; perhaps TRBD2 as D (5 bases). The CDR3 is 14 amino acids. The V gene's germline CDR1 is SGHNT and CDR2 YENEEA. V was trimmed by 4 bases and J by 8 bases, leaving 15 bases between them. The CDR3 reads CASSSPGSADEQFF. CDR3 DNA sequence: TGTGCCAGCAGCTCCCCCGGTTCAGCGGATGAGCAGTTCTTC.

The V gene is TRBV6-6, the J gene TRBJ1-5; no definite D call. CDR3 length: 14 residues. V was trimmed by 0 bases and J by 6 bases, leaving 9 bases between them. In germline, CDR1 is MNHNY, CDR2 SVGAGI (reference sequence). The DNA of the CDR3 is TGTGCCAGCAGTTACTCGGGTGGAGTTCAGCCCCAGCATTTT. The encoded protein is CASSYSGGVQPQHF.

CDR3 protein: CASRKQGLNTEAFF. DNA of the CDR3: TGTGCCAGCAGAAAACAGGGTTTGAACACTGAAGCTTTCTTT. This chain uses TRBV27 with TRBJ1-1; D might be TRBD1 (6 bases). Germline values: CDR1 MNHEY, CDR2 SMNVEV (reference sequence). This CDR3 has 14 amino acids. Trimming took 6 bases from V and 0 from J, leaving 11 bases between them.

The V and J genes are TRBV3-1 (or the pseudogene TRBV3-2) and TRBJ2-3; 7 nucleotides agree with TRBD2. This CDR3 is built from 16 residues. Germline V CDR1 and CDR2: LGHDT, YNNKEL (reference sequence). The V segment lost 6 bases and the J segment 0 bases; nucleotides outside the gene matches: 9. In nucleotides, the CDR3 is TGTGCCAGCAGACCTTGGGGTAGCGGGAGCACAGATACGCAGTATTTT. The encoded protein is CASRPWGSGSTDTQYF.

The V call is TRBV19, the J call TRBJ1-5; D perhaps matches TRBD1 (5 bases). The V end was cut by 7 bases, the J end by 0 bases, with 22 bases between. The CDR3 is made up of 18 amino acids. Germline CDR1 reads LNHDA; CDR2 reads SQIVND (reference sequence). The CDR3 spells CASTGGDLLKNSNQPQHF. For the CDR3, the DNA is TGTGCCAGTACCGGGGGGGACCTACTGAAGAATAGCAATCAGCCCCAGCATTTT.